This T cell receptor beta chain was sequenced for a study of CD8+CD57+ T cells in acquired aplastic anemia. Study background: When averaged, DNA from sorted CD4+ and CD8+ cells came to approximately 3.2 ug. Study-wide points: Patients and controls were found to share around 30 CD8+ CDR3 sequences. For CD8+ Simpson's diversity, patients and controls showed no significant difference.

TCR beta VDJ and CDR3 profiles were obtained from a genomic DNA template. Each CDR3 protein is one row after TCRdb ran MiXCR on the reads. The table lists 200,000 to 250,000 distinct CDR3 sequences, 61% of them singletons. On this clonotype: Its antigen remains unknown.

V shed 5 bases and J shed 6 bases, with 13 bases lying between them. This CDR3 is built from 13 residues. Germline V gene data show CDR1 as SQVTM and CDR2 as ANQGSEA. Sequenced sample: sorted CD4+, CD8+, or CD8+CD57+ T cells (not recorded which) from PBMCs. The receptor was isolated from a human donor in good health. The chain recombines TRBV29-1 with TRBJ2-2; D is uncertain. The DNA of the CDR3 is TGCAGCGTTCCCGGACCGGGCGCCGGGGAGCTGTTTTTT. This sequence encodes CSVPGPGAGELFF.